The sequence of this T cell receptor (beta chain) was determined in a study of T cells after somatic rescue of genetic block. V lost 5 bases, J lost 5 bases, and 12 bases lay in between. CDR1 is LNHDA and CDR2 is SQIVND in the germline V gene (reference sequence). The CDR3 consists of 13 residues. Repertoires were generated with immunoSEQ multiplex PCR, while TCRdb's copy carries only in-frame clones and drops some. The top ten hold 1.4% of the sample, which has 110,000 or so clones, 85% to 95% seen once. The chain carries TRBV19 and TRBJ1-2; D perhaps matches TRBD1 (6 bases). The receptor was derived from a woman between 18 and 29 years old. The source material was peripheral blood mononuclear cells (PBMCs). Here the CDR3 DNA reads TGTGCCAGTAGTGTCCGGGGGCCTTATGGCTACACCTTC. Translated: CASSVRGPYGYTF.